The 22 T cell receptor beta chains given below trace back to one sample, sequenced in a study of siplizumab effects on memory and regulatory T cells. Clones were read by immunoSEQ multiplex PCR, and TCRdb kept only the in-frame ones, dropping some. Here the sample spans 90,000 to 120,000 clones, 93% being singletons. The source material was Tregs sorted from blood. All receptors come from a human donor in good health.

The chain joins TRBV5-1 to TRBJ2-1, with a weak D call TRBD1 (5 bases). The germline V gene encodes CDR1 SGHRS and CDR2 YFSETQ. The CDR3 loop spans 13 amino acids. Trimming stripped 4 bases from V and 3 bases from J, with 8 bases between. The CDR3 sequence is CASSPRDYNEQFF. The CDR3, as DNA: TGCGCCAGCAGCCCCAGGGACTACAATGAGCAGTTCTTC.

The chain carries TRBV2 and TRBJ1-2; D unclear. The CDR3 is 15 amino acids. Germline V gives CDR1 SNHLY, CDR2 FYNNEI. Trimming removed 3 bases at V and 7 bases at J, with 18 bases between. CDR3 DNA: TGTGCCAGCAGTGACCCGGGCTCCCCTCCTTTTGGCTACACCTTC. Translated: CASSDPGSPPFGYTF.

The rearrangement joins TRBV5-4 to TRBJ1-2; TRBD1 might be the D (5 bases). CDR3 length: 11 amino acids. The germline V gene encodes CDR1 SGHNT and CDR2 YYREEE (reference sequence). Trimming left V 4 bases short and J 7 bases short, with 8 bases between. In DNA form, the CDR3 reads TGTGCCAGCAGCGCTGGGGGTGGCTACACCTTC. It is translated as CASSAGGGYTF.

This chain joins TRBV25-1 and TRBJ2-3, with D possibly being TRBD1 (6 bases). The germline V gene encodes CDR1 MGHDK and CDR2 SYGVNS. This CDR3 is built from 15 residues. V shed 5 bases and J shed 0 bases, with 12 bases lying between them. The CDR3 here is CASSSLQGSTDTQYF. The CDR3 nucleotides read TGTGCCAGCAGTAGTTTACAGGGTAGCACAGATACGCAGTATTTT.

V usage is TRBV5-1 and J usage is TRBJ2-7, with D maybe TRBD1 (6 bases). CDR1 and CDR2 from the germline V gene are SGHRS and YFSETQ. With 5 bases removed from V and 0 bases from J, the gap between germline ends came to 15 bases. The CDR3 totals 15 residues. The CDR3 sequence is CASSRKTGYSYEQYF. DNA of the CDR3: TGCGCCAGCAGTCGGAAGACAGGATACTCCTACGAGCAGTACTTC.

The J gene is TRBJ1-6, the V gene TRBV5-6; tentative D call: TRBD1 (6 bases). Trimming pared 3 bases from V and 7 bases from J, leaving 11 bases between. The CDR3 consists of 14 residues. The V gene's germline CDR1 is SGHDT and CDR2 YYEEEE. In DNA form, the CDR3 reads TGTGCCAGCAGCTCCGGACAGTGGAATTCACCCCTCCACTTT. Translation gives CASSSGQWNSPLHF.

The chain couples TRBV5-1 to TRBJ2-5, with D perhaps TRBD1 (5 bases). In germline, CDR1 is SGHRS, CDR2 YFSETQ. V lost 4 bases, J lost 1 base, and 8 bases lay in between. The CDR3 extends over 13 amino acids. CDR3 nucleotides: TGCGCCAGCAGCGTGGACATCCAAGAGACCCAGTACTTC. Translation: CASSVDIQETQYF.

The rearrangement uses TRBV30 and TRBJ1-4, with D possibly TRBD1 on 6 matching bases. This CDR3 comprises 14 residues. With 0 bases removed from V and 5 bases from J, the gap between germline ends came to 10 bases. Germline V gene data show CDR1 as GTSNPN and CDR2 as SVGIG (reference sequence). The CDR3 protein is CAWSVDRLNEKLFF. CDR3 DNA sequence: TGTGCCTGGAGTGTTGACAGGTTGAATGAAAAACTGTTTTTT.

The V and J genes are TRBV4-3 and TRBJ2-1; weak D call: TRBD1 (6 bases). Trimming removed 2 bases at V and 4 bases at J, with 15 bases between. Germline CDR1 and CDR2: LGHNA and YSLEER. There are 16 residues in the CDR3. CDR3: CASSQMTGTHYNEQFF. The CDR3, as DNA: TGCGCCAGCAGCCAAATGACCGGGACACATTACAATGAGCAGTTCTTC.

Written as DNA, the CDR3 is TGTGCCAGCTCAGGGACAGGCACAGATACGCAGTATTTT. Protein sequence: CASSGTGTDTQYF. The genes are TRBV18 and TRBJ2-3, with TRBD1 matching 7 bases. From germline, CDR1 is KGHSH and CDR2 LQKENI. J was trimmed by 1 base and V by 5 bases; bases with no gene match: 0. The CDR3 runs to 13 residues.

This chain links TRBV5-1 with TRBJ2-7; D remains unclear. Trimming cost V 0 bases and J 2 bases, with 6 bases left between them. From germline, CDR1 is SGHRS and CDR2 YFSETQ. The length of the CDR3 is 13 residues. This chain's CDR3 is CASSLGPTYEQYF. Here the CDR3 DNA reads TGCGCCAGCAGCTTGGGCCCAACCTACGAGCAGTACTTC. Full variable domain (remainder filled in from reference TRBV5-1 and TRBJ2-7): KAGVTQTPRYLIKTRGQQVTLSCSPISGHRSVSWYQQTPGQGLQFLFEYFSETQRNKGNFPGRFSGRQFSNSRSEMNVSTLELGDSALYLCASSLGPTYEQYFGPGTRLTVT.

The chain is built from TRBV30 and TRBJ2-5; 11 nucleotides match TRBD2. Germline lookup yields CDR1 GTSNPN and CDR2 SVGIG (reference sequence). V trimming: 4 bases; J trimming: 5 bases; junction bases outside the gene matches: 12. The CDR3 spans 16 residues. The CDR3, as DNA: TGTGCCTGGAAAAGTATAATAGCGGGGGGGCGTGAGACCCAGTACTTC. Amino acids: CAWKSIIAGGRETQYF.

The gene calls are TRBV9 and TRBJ2-3, with TRBD1 identical over 8 bases. V was pared by 4 bases and J by 3 bases, with 4 bases of the junction left unmatched. The CDR3 is 14 amino acids. Per the germline V gene, CDR1 is SGDLS and CDR2 is YYNGEE. The CDR3 coding sequence is TGTGCCAGCAGCCTCCGGACAGGGACAGATACGCAGTATTTT. Residues: CASSLRTGTDTQYF.

The CDR3 DNA reads TGTGCCATCCGGAGAGCAACTAATGAAAAACTGTTTTTT. This codes for CAIRRATNEKLFF. V is TRBV10-3 and J is TRBJ1-4, with unresolved D. Germline-derived CDR1 and CDR2 are ENHRY and SYGVKD. The CDR3 sequence is 13 residues long. Trimming took off 8 bases at V and 0 bases at J, with 7 bases between the two ends.

V is TRBV19 and J is TRBJ1-1; unclear D gene. The V gene's germline CDR1 is LNHDA and CDR2 SQIVND (reference sequence). The CDR3 consists of 14 residues. Trimming pared 5 bases from V and 4 bases from J, leaving 14 bases between. The CDR3 sequence is CASSHPSMGTEAFF. CDR3 bases: TGTGCCAGTAGTCACCCTTCCATGGGCACTGAAGCTTTCTTT.

The rearrangement uses TRBV13 and TRBJ2-7; D is uncertain. The CDR3 length is 14 residues. CDR1 and CDR2 from the germline V gene are PRHDT and FYEKMQ (reference sequence). Trimming took 0 bases from V and 2 from J, leaving 8 bases between them. The CDR3 region is CASSLGQDAYEQYF. The CDR3, as DNA: TGTGCCAGCAGCTTAGGGCAGGATGCCTACGAGCAGTACTTC.

In regard to this clone: The same CDR3 can be traced to other DNA sequences in this sample. The gene calls are TRBV7-3 and TRBJ2-5, with D possibly matching TRBD2 (6 bases). V was clipped by 2 bases and J by 5 bases, with 9 bases between them. From germline, CDR1 is SGHTA and CDR2 FQGTGA. The CDR3 has 13 amino acids. CDR3 in amino acids: CASSLGGLETQYF. DNA for the CDR3: TGTGCCAGCAGCTTAGGGGGGTTGGAGACCCAGTACTTC.

The V and J genes are TRBV6-6 and TRBJ2-3; D is unresolved. The CDR3 spans 14 residues. Trimming took 7 bases from V and 2 from J, leaving 13 bases between them. The V gene's germline CDR1 is MNHNY and CDR2 SVGAGI (reference sequence). For the CDR3, the DNA is TGTGCCAGCAAGCTCAGGCGAAACACAGATACGCAGTATTTT. Protein sequence: CASKLRRNTDTQYF.

This clone appeared a single time. This chain joins TRBV6-6 and TRBJ1-5; D remains unclear. The germline CDR1 and CDR2 sequences are MNHNY and SVGAGI (reference sequence). The V and J ends lost 6 bases and 4 bases respectively, with 13 bases between them. This CDR3 comprises 14 residues. CDR3 amino acids: CASRDWGLNQPQHF. DNA of the CDR3: TGTGCCAGCAGGGACTGGGGTCTAAATCAGCCCCAGCATTTT.

J is TRBJ2-3 and V is TRBV7-9; 12 nucleotides line up with TRBD2. Germline-derived CDR1 and CDR2 are SEHNR and FQNEAQ (reference sequence). This CDR3 is 16 amino acids long. Unmatched junction bases numbered 5, after V lost 1 base and J lost 6 bases. CDR3: CASSLVLAGGHDTQYF. Here the CDR3 DNA reads TGTGCCAGCAGCTTAGTTCTAGCGGGGGGGCATGATACGCAGTATTTT. The complete variable domain, with remaining parts taken from reference TRBV7-9 and TRBJ2-3, reads DTGVSQNPRHKITKRGQNVTFRCDPISEHNRLYWYRQTLGQGPEFLTYFQNEAQLEKSRLLSDRFSAERPKGSFSTLEIQRTEQGDSAMYLCASSLVLAGGHDTQYFGPGTRLTVL.

The rearrangement uses TRBV5-6 and TRBJ1-3, with TRBD1 matching over 7 bases. The CDR3 is 16 amino acids. V lost 4 bases and J lost 0; bases outside the gene matches: 7. Germline V lookup: CDR1 SGHDT, CDR2 YYEEEE. Written as DNA, the CDR3 is TGTGCCAGCAGCCCCAGGGGGTTTAACTCTGGAAACACCATATATTTT. It specifies CASSPRGFNSGNTIYF.

The chain couples TRBV7-8 to TRBJ2-1, with TRBD2 matching 15 bases. The CDR3 runs 16 residues. V trimming: 5 bases; J trimming: 8 bases; junction bases outside the gene matches: 7. Looked up from germline, CDR1 is SGHVS and CDR2 is FQNEAQ. The CDR3 sequence: CASSGLAGGSVDEQFF. The CDR3 DNA is TGTGCCAGCAGCGGACTAGCGGGAGGGTCCGTGGATGAGCAGTTCTTC.